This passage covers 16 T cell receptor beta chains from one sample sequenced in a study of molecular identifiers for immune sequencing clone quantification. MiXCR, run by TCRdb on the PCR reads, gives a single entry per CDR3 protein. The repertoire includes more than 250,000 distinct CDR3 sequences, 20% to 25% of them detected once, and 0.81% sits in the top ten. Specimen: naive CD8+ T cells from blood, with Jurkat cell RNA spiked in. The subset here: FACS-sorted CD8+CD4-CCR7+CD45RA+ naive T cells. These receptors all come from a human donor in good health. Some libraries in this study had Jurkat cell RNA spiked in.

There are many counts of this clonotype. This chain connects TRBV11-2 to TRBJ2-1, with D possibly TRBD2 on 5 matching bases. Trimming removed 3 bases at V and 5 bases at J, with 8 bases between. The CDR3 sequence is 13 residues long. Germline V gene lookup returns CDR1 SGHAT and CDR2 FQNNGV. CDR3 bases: TGTGCCAGCAGCTTGTACGGGGACAATGAGCAGTTCTTC. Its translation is CASSLYGDNEQFF.

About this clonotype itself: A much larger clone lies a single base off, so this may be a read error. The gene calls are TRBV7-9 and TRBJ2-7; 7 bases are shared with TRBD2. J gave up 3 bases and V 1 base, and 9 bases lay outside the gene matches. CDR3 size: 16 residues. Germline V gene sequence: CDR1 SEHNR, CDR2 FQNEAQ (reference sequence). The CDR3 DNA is TGTGCCAGCAGCTTAGGCGGGGGTGCAGTGGTCTACGAGCAGTACTTC. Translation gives CASSLGGGAVVYEQYF.

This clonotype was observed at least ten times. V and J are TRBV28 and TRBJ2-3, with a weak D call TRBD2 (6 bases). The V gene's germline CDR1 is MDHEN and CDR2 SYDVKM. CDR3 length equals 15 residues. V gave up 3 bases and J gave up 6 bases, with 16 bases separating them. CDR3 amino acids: CASSFSVRGSDTQYF. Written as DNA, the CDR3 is TGTGCCAGCAGTTTTTCCGTTCGGGGGTCCGATACGCAGTATTTT.

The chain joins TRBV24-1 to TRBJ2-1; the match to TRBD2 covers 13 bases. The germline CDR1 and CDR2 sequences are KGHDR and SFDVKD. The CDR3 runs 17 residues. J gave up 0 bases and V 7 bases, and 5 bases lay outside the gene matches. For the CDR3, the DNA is TGTGCCACCAGGGGGACTAGCGGGGCCAGCTCCTACAATGAGCAGTTCTTC. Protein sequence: CATRGTSGASSYNEQFF.

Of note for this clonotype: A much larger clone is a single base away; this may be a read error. CDR3 region: CASGSAGGNTIYF. The CDR3 DNA reads as TGTGCCAGCGGTTCGGCAGGGGGAAACACCATATATTTT. The chain links TRBV28 to TRBJ1-3; D is possibly TRBD1 (5 bases). Trimming cost V 8 bases and J 4 bases, with 12 bases left between them. The CDR3 length is 13 residues. Germline lookup yields CDR1 MDHEN and CDR2 SYDVKM.

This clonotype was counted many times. CDR3 protein: CASSTSDRGFDEQYF. The CDR3 region has the DNA TGCGCCAGCAGCACCTCGGACAGGGGGTTCGACGAGCAGTACTTC. The V gene is TRBV5-1, the J gene TRBJ2-7; TRBD1 matches 10 bases. J gave up 5 bases and V 4 bases, and 9 bases lay outside the gene matches. CDR1 and CDR2 (germline): SGHRS, YFSETQ. CDR3 length equals 15 residues.

CDR3 in DNA: TGCGCCAGCAGCCAAGATAGTGTGCCAAGCTCCCTTCCGTACGAGCAGTACTTC. It encodes CASSQDSVPSSLPYEQYF. V and J are TRBV4-3 and TRBJ2-7; unclear D gene. There are 18 residues in the CDR3. With 0 bases removed from V and 4 bases from J, the gap between germline ends came to 22 bases. Germline CDR1 is LGHNA and CDR2 is YSLEER.

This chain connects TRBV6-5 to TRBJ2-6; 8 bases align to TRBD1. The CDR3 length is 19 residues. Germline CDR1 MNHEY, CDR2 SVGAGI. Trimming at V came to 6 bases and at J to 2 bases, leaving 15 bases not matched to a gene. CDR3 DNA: TGTGCCAGCAGAAGCCCCCGGGACAGGCCATACACTGGGGCCAACGTCCTGACTTTC. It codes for CASRSPRDRPYTGANVLTF.

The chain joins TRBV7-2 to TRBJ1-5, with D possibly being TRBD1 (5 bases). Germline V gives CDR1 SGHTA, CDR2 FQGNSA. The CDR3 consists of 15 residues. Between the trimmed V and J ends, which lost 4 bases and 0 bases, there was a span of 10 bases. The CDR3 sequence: CASSYQTDSNQPQHF. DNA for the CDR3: TGTGCCAGCAGCTACCAGACAGATAGCAATCAGCCCCAGCATTTT.

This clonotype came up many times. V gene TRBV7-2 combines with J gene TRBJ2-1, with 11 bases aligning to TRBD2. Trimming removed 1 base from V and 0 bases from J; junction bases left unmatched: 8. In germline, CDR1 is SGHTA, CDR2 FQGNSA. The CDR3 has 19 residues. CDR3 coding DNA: TGTGCCAGCAGCTTAGAGACACTAGCGGGGGTTCGCTCCTACAATGAGCAGTTCTTC. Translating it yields CASSLETLAGVRSYNEQFF.

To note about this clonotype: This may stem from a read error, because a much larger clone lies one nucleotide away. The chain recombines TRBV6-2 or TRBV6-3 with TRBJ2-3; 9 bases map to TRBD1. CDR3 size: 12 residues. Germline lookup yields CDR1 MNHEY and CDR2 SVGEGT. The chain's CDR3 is CGSWTGADTQYF. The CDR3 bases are TGTGGCAGCTGGACAGGGGCTGATACGCAGTATTTT.

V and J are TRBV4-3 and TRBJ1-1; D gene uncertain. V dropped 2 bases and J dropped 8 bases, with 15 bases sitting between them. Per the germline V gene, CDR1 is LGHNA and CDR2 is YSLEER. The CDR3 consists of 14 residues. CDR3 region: CASSQNRWRAEAFF. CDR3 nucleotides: TGCGCCAGCAGCCAAAATAGGTGGAGAGCCGAAGCTTTCTTT.

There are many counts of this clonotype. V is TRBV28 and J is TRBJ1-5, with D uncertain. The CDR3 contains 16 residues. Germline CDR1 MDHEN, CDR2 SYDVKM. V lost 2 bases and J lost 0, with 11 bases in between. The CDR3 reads CASSLVLRNSNQPQHF. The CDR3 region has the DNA TGTGCCAGCAGTTTAGTGCTCCGGAATAGCAATCAGCCCCAGCATTTT.

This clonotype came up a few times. CDR3 bases: TGTGCCAGCAGCTCGTATAGCGGGTTCACAGATACGCAGTATTTT. This gives the protein CASSSYSGFTDTQYF. The chain is built from TRBV11-2 and TRBJ2-3; 7 nucleotides agree with TRBD2. This CDR3 has 15 residues. Germline CDR1 and CDR2: SGHAT and FQNNGV. With V trimmed by 4 bases and J by 2 bases, 6 bases remained unmatched.

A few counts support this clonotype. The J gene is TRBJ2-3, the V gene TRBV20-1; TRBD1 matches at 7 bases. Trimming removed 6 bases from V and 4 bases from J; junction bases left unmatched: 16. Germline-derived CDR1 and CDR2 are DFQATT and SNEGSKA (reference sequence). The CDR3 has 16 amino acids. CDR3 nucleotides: TGCAGTGCCCCTAGTCCCCAGGGGGTACAAGCAGATACGCAGTATTTT. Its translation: CSAPSPQGVQADTQYF.

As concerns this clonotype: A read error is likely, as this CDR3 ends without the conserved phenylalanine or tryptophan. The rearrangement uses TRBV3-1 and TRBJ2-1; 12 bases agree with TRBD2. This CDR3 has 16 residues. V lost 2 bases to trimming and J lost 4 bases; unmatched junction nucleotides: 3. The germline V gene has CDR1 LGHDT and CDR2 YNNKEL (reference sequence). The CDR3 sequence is CASSQHTSGRYNEQFL. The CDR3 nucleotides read TGTGCCAGCAGCCAACACACTAGCGGGAGGTACAATGAGCAGTTCCTC.